This is a list of T cell receptor beta chains from one sample in a study of HIV-infected patients and healthy controls. TCRdb fed the 5' RACE reads into MiXCR, producing one record per CDR3 protein. The sample lists a few thousand distinct CDR3 sequences; about 8.6% were seen once. The input for sequencing was blood, taken during antiretroviral therapy. These receptors were collected from an adult with HIV infection. Each CDR3 is given with its conserved first and last residue. D genes are given only for firm matches. Not all rows give a size; the values are once, few, many and, for expanded clones, a class.

d_gene | abundance | j_gene | v_gene | CDR3aa | CDR3nt
TRBD1 | - | TRBJ2-1 | TRBV6-2/TRBV6-3 | CARSNGRDRALF | TGTGCCAGAAGTAACGGCCGGGACAGGGCATTATTC
TRBD1 | many | TRBJ1-1 | TRBV19 | CASSPGQQRTRGTEAFF | TGTGCCAGTAGTCCGGGACAGCAAAGGACGAGGGGCACTGAAGCTTTCTTT
- | medium-sized | TRBJ1-3 | TRBV7-9 | CASSFPAGPPFF | TGTGCCAGCAGCTTTCCCGCCGGGCCCCCATTCTTT
- | - | TRBJ1-6 | TRBV6-6 | CASSYGPINSPLHF | TGTGCCAGCAGTTACGGGCCGATTAATTCACCCCTCCACTTT
- | medium-sized | TRBJ2-5 | TRBV5-1 | CASSRGGVGGQETQYF | TGCGCCAGCAGCCGTGGCGGAGTCGGGGGTCAAGAGACCCAGTACTTC
TRBD1 | medium-sized | TRBJ1-5 | TRBV4-2 | CASSQPWDSTNQPQHF | TGTGCCAGCAGCCAACCATGGGACAGCACCAATCAGCCCCAGCATTTT
TRBD1 | - | TRBJ1-5 | TRBV20-1 | CSAREQGMSQPQHF | TGCAGTGCTAGAGAACAGGGGATGAGTCAGCCCCAGCATTTT
- | medium-sized | TRBJ2-1 | TRBV24-1 | CATSVSEAYNEQFF | TGTGCCACCAGTGTATCAGAAGCCTACAATGAGCAGTTCTTC
- | many | TRBJ2-7 | TRBV11-2 | CASSRGANEQYF | TGTGCCAGCAGCCGCGGGGCAAACGAGCAGTACTTC
- | many | TRBJ1-1 | TRBV3-1 | CASSQGSANTEAFF | TGTGCCAGCAGCCAAGGTTCAGCGAACACTGAAGCTTTCTTT
- | medium-sized | TRBJ1-5 | TRBV28 | CASTLLGNNQPQHF | TGTGCCAGCACTCTGCTAGGAAACAATCAGCCCCAGCATTTT
- | many | TRBJ1-3 | TRBV20-1 | CSARDPGHHSGNTIYF | TGCAGTGCTAGAGATCCGGGGCACCACTCTGGAAACACCATATATTTT
- | once | TRBJ2-3 | TRBV5-4 | CASSLKGTPADTQYF | TGTGCCAGCAGCTTAAAAGGGACCCCGGCAGATACGCAGTATTTT
- | medium-sized | TRBJ1-1 | TRBV14 | CASSPMPATEAFF | TGTGCCAGCAGCCCTATGCCAGCCACTGAAGCTTTCTTT
- | many | TRBJ2-5 | TRBV4-1 | CASSQEPDFQETQYF | TGCGCCAGCAGCCAAGAGCCAGACTTCCAAGAGACCCAGTACTTC
TRBD1 | medium-sized | TRBJ2-3 | TRBV29-1 | CSVEDWGQGPDTQYF | TGCAGCGTTGAAGATTGGGGACAGGGGCCAGATACGCAGTATTTT
- | large | TRBJ2-3 | TRBV3-1 | CASSQPEGGTDTQYF | TGTGCCAGCAGCCAGCCAGAGGGGGGCACAGATACGCAGTATTTT
- | medium-sized | TRBJ1-1 | TRBV2 | CASIYGRPNTEAFF | TGTGCCAGCATATACGGACGACCTAACACTGAAGCTTTCTTT
- | many | TRBJ1-6 | TRBV10-3 | CAISVGTNNSPLHF | TGTGCCATCAGTGTAGGCACCAATAATTCACCCCTCCACTTT
- | medium-sized | TRBJ2-7 | TRBV2 | CASTPAAEQYF | TGTGCCAGCACCCCGGCGGCCGAGCAGTACTTC
TRBD2 | large | TRBJ2-1 | TRBV6-6 | CASSTPRVAGGDNEQFF | TGTGCCAGCAGTACCCCCCGCGTTGCGGGGGGGGACAATGAGCAGTTCTTC
- | few | TRBJ1-5 | TRBV27 | CASSLRGGQPQHF | TGTGCCAGCAGTTTGAGGGGTGGGCAGCCCCAGCATTTT
- | medium-sized | TRBJ1-1 | TRBV6-2/TRBV6-3 | CASSPLDSTEAFF | TGTGCCAGCAGTCCCCTGGACAGTACTGAAGCTTTCTTT
- | medium-sized | TRBJ2-7 | TRBV5-1 | CASSLGLGEPDDEQYF | TGCGCCAGCAGTTTGGGACTTGGGGAGCCCGACGACGAGCAGTACTTC
TRBD2 | medium-sized | TRBJ2-7 | TRBV4-2 | CASSQDAGGLAGVSGEQYF | TGTGCCAGCAGCCAAGATGCAGGGGGACTAGCGGGAGTCTCGGGCGAGCAGTACTTC
- | many | TRBJ1-1 | TRBV20-1 | CSARDRVTNTEAFF | TGCAGTGCTAGAGATAGAGTAACGAACACTGAAGCTTTCTTT
- | many | TRBJ2-1 | TRBV7-2 | CASSWARGRGSYNEQFF | TGTGCCAGCAGCTGGGCGCGGGGTCGGGGTTCCTACAATGAGCAGTTCTTC
- | many | TRBJ2-7 | TRBV18 | CASSREVTYEQYF | TGTGCCAGCTCACGAGAGGTAACCTACGAGCAGTACTTC
- | many | TRBJ2-3 | TRBV12-3/TRBV12-4 | CASSGALTQYF | TGTGCCAGCTCAGGGGCCCTAACGCAGTATTTT
- | many | TRBJ1-3 | TRBV9 | CASSRTAGNTIYF | TGTGCCAGCAGCCGGACTGCTGGAAACACCATATATTTT
- | many | TRBJ2-5 | TRBV7-6 | CASSGAHQETQYF | TGTGCCAGCAGCGGAGCCCACCAAGAGACCCAGTACTTC
- | - | TRBJ2-1 | TRBV4-1 | CASSPTRSGEQFF | TGCGCCAGCAGCCCGACTCGGTCGGGTGAGCAGTTCTTC
- | many | TRBJ2-1 | TRBV6-5 | CASSSSISSYNEQFF | TGTGCCAGCAGTTCTAGCATTAGCTCCTACAATGAGCAGTTCTTC
- | many | TRBJ1-5 | TRBV6-2/TRBV6-3 | CASGASTGYSNQPQHF | TGTGCCAGCGGGGCATCGACAGGCTATAGCAATCAGCCCCAGCATTTT
TRBD1 | medium-sized | TRBJ1-4 | TRBV4-1 | CASSQVPQGGPEEKLFF | TGCGCCAGCAGCCAAGTGCCCCAGGGGGGCCCCGAAGAAAAACTGTTTTTT
TRBD2 | medium-sized | TRBJ2-5 | TRBV5-1 | CASRSGGYEETQYF | TGCGCCAGCAGAAGCGGGGGATACGAAGAGACCCAGTACTTC
- | medium-sized | TRBJ1-5 | TRBV7-2 | CASREGPRGNQPQHF | TGTGCCAGCAGAGAGGGACCGCGAGGCAATCAGCCCCAGCATTTT
TRBD1 | many | TRBJ1-5 | TRBV6-5 | CASSDRGGNQPQHF | TGTGCCAGCAGTGACAGGGGCGGCAATCAGCCCCAGCATTTT
- | many | TRBJ2-7 | TRBV7-2 | CASSYDRSYEQYF | TGTGCCAGCAGCTACGACAGATCCTACGAGCAGTACTTC
- | few | TRBJ2-4 | TRBV5-5 | CATRGSTDIQYF | TGTGCCACCCGGGGCAGTACGGACATTCAGTACTTC
- | medium-sized | TRBJ2-1 | TRBV28 | CASSLRNEQFF | TGTGCCAGCAGTTTACGCAATGAGCAGTTCTTC
TRBD1 | many | TRBJ2-7 | TRBV4-2 | CASSQGVDRAGEQYF | TGTGCCAGCAGCCAAGGTGTGGACAGGGCGGGCGAGCAGTACTTC
- | many | TRBJ1-5 | TRBV19 | CASKWGAYGNQPQHF | TGTGCCAGTAAATGGGGGGCTTATGGCAATCAGCCCCAGCATTTT
TRBD1 | many | TRBJ1-2 | TRBV6-2/TRBV6-3 | CASSYLPLDRAGGYTF | TGTGCCAGCAGTTACCTTCCTCTCGACAGGGCAGGTGGCTACACCTTC
TRBD2 | medium-sized | TRBJ2-1 | TRBV10-2 | CASSETGTSGVYNEQFF | TGCGCCAGCAGTGAGACCGGGACTAGCGGAGTATACAATGAGCAGTTCTTC
TRBD1 | medium-sized | TRBJ1-5 | TRBV5-1 | CASSLIPGQGQPQHF | TGCGCCAGCAGCCTAATACCGGGACAGGGTCAGCCCCAGCATTTT
- | many | TRBJ1-1 | TRBV6-2/TRBV6-3 | CASSLIGLGTEAFF | TGTGCCAGCAGTTTGATAGGTCTGGGGACTGAAGCTTTCTTT
TRBD1 | many | TRBJ2-7 | TRBV6-1 | CASSGDRGAPMEQYF | TGTGCCAGCAGTGGAGACAGGGGGGCCCCAATGGAGCAGTACTTC